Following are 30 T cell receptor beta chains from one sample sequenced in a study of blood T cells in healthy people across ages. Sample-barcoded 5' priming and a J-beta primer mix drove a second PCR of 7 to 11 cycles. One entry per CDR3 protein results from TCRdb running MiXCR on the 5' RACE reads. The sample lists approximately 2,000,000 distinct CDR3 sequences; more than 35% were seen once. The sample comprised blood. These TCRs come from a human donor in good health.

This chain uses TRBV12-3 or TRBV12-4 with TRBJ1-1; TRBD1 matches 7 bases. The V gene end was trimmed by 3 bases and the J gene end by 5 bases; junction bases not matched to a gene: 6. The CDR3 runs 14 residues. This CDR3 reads CASSFYTGETEAFF. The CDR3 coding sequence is TGTGCCAGCAGTTTTTATACAGGGGAAACTGAAGCTTTCTTT.

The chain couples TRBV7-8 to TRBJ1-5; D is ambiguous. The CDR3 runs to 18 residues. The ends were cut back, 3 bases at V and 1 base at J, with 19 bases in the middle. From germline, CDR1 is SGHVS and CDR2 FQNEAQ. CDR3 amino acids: CASSFLGSGILSNQPQHF. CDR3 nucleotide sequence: TGTGCCAGCAGCTTTTTAGGGTCGGGGATCTTAAGCAATCAGCCCCAGCATTTT.

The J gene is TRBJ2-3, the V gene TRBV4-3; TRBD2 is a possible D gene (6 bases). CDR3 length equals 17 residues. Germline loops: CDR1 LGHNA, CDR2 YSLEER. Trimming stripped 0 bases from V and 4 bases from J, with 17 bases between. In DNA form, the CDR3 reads TGCGCCAGCAGCCAAGATAGAGTAGCGCCTAGCGCAGATACGCAGTATTTT. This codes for CASSQDRVAPSADTQYF.

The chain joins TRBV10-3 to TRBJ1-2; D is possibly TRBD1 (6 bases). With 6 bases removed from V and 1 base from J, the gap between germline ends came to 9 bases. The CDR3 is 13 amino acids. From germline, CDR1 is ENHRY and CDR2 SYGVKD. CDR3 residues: CAIRDSNNYGYTF. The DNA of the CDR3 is TGTGCCATCAGGGACAGTAATAACTATGGCTACACCTTC.

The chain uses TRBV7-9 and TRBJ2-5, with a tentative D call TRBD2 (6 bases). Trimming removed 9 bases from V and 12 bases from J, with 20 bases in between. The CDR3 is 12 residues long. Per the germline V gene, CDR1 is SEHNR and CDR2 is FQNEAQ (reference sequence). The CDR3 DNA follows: TGTGCCAGTAGCGGCCAGGGATTTGACGAGTACTTC. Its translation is CASSGQGFDEYF.

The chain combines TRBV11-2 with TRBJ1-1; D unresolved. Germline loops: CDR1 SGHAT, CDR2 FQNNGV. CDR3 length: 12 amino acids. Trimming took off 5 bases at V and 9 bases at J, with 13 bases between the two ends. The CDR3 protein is CASSPWGRKAFF. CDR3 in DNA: TGTGCCAGCAGCCCCTGGGGTAGGAAAGCTTTCTTT.

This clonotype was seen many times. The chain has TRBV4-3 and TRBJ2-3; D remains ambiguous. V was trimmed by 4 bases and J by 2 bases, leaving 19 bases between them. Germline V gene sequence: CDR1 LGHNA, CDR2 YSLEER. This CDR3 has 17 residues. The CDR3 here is CASSPQVRATLTDTQYF. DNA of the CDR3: TGCGCCAGCAGCCCCCAAGTTCGGGCTACACTCACAGATACGCAGTATTTT.

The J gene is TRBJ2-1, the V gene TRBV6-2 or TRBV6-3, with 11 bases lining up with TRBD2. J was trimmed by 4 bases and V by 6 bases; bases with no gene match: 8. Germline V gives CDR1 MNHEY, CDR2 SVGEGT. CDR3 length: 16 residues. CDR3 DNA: TGTGCCAGCAGCCGCCTTACTAGCGGGGGTTACAATGAGCAGTTCTTC. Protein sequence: CASSRLTSGGYNEQFF.

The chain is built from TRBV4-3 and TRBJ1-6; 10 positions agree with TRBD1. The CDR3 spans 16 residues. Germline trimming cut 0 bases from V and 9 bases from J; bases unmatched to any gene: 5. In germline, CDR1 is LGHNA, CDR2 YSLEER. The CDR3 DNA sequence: TGCGCCAGCAGCCAAGAGGCCCGGACAGGGGGTTCACCCCTCCACTTT. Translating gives CASSQEARTGGSPLHF.

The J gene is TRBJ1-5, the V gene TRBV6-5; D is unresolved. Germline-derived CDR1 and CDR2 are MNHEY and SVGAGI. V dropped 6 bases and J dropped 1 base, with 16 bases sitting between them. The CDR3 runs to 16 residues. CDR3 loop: CASRPSAGRSNQPQHF. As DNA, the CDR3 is TGTGCCAGCAGACCCTCGGCGGGAAGGAGCAATCAGCCCCAGCATTTT.

The CDR3 DNA is TGCGCCAGCAGCCAAGGACAATCTAAGACCGGGGAGCTGTTTTTT. Protein: CASSQGQSKTGELFF. The gene calls are TRBV4-3 and TRBJ2-2, with D uncertain. V dropped 1 base and J dropped 5 bases, with 11 bases sitting between them. The CDR3 is 15 amino acids. The germline V gene has CDR1 LGHNA and CDR2 YSLEER.

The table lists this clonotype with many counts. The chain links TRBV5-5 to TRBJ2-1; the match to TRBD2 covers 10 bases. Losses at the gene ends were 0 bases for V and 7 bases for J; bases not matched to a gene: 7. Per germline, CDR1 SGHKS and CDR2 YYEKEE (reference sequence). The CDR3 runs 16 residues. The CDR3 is CASSLGPSGGQNEQFF. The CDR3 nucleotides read TGTGCCAGCAGCTTGGGTCCTAGCGGGGGACAGAATGAGCAGTTCTTC.

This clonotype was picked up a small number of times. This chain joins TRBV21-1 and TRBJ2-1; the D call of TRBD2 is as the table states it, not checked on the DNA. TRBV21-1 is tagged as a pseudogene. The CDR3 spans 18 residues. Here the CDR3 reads CASSKGRERGAAYNEQFF. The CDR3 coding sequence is TGTGCCAGCAGTAAAGGACGGGAGCGGGGGGCCGCCTACAATGAGCAGTTCTTC.

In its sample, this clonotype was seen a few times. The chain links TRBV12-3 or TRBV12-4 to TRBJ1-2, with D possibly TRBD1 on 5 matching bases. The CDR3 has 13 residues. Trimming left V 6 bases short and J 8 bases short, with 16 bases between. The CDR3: CASRETARRGYTF. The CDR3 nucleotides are TGTGCCAGCAGAGAGACAGCGCGGAGGGGCTACACCTTC.

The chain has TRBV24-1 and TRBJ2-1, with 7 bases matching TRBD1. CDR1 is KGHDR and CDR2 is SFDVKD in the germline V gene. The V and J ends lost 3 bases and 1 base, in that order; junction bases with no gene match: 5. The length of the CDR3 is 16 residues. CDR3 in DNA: TGTGCCACCAGTGATCCCCGGGACAGTTCCTACAATGAGCAGTTCTTC. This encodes CATSDPRDSSYNEQFF.

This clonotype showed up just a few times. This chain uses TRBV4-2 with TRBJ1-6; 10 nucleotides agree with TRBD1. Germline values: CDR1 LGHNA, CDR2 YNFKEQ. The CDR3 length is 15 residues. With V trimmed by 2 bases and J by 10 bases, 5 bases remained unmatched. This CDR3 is CASSQRQGAGSPLHF. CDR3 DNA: TGTGCCAGCAGCCAACGACAGGGGGCAGGGTCACCCCTCCACTTT.

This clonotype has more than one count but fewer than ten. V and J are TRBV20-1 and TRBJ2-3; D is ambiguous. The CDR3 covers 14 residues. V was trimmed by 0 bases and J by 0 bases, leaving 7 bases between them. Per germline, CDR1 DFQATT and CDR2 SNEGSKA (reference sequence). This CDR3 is CSAREGLSTDTQYF. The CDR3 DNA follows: TGCAGTGCTAGAGAGGGGTTGAGCACAGATACGCAGTATTTT.

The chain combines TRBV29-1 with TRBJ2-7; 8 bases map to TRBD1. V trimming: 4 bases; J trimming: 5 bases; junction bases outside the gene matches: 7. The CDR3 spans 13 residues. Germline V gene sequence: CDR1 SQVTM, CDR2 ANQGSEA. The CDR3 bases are TGCAGCGTTGGGACAGGGAGGTTCAACGAGCAGTACTTC. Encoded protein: CSVGTGRFNEQYF.

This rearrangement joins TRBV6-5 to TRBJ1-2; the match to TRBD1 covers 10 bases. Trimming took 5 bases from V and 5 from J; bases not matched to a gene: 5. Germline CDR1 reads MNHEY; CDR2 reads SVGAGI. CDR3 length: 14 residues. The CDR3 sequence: CASSRGTGEYGYTF. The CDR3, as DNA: TGTGCCAGCAGTAGGGGGACAGGGGAGTATGGCTACACCTTC.

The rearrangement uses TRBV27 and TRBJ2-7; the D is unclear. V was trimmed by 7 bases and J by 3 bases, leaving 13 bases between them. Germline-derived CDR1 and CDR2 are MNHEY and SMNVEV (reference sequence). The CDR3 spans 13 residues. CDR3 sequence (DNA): TGTGCCAGCACCGATATTGGATGCTACGAGCAGTACTTC. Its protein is CASTDIGCYEQYF.

For the CDR3, the DNA is TGTGCCAGCAGCTTGGGTTTGTTTCAGGGACAAGAGACCCAGTACTTC. Residues: CASSLGLFQGQETQYF. This sequence joins TRBV7-9 and TRBJ2-4, with a tentative D call TRBD1 (5 bases). TRBJ2-5 matches the DNA end more closely, so the J call is doubtful. The CDR3 extends over 16 amino acids. Per germline, CDR1 SEHNR and CDR2 FQNEAQ (reference sequence).

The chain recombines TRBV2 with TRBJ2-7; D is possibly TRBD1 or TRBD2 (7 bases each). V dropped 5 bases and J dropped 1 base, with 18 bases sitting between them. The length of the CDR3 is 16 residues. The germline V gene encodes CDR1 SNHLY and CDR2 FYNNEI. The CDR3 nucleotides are TGTGCCAGCAGTCCTCCTACAGGGGAGGGATCCTACGAGCAGTACTTC. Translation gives CASSPPTGEGSYEQYF.

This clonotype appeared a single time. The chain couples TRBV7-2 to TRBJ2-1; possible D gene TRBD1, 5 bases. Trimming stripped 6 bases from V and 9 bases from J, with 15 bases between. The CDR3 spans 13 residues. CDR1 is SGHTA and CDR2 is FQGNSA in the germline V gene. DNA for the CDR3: TGTGCCAGCAGGATGGCGACAGTGAGTGAGCAGTTCTTC. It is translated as CASRMATVSEQFF.

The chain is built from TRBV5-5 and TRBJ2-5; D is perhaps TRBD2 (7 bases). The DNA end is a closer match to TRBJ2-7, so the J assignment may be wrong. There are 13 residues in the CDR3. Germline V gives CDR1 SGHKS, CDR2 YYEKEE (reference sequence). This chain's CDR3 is CASSLPGGLEQYF. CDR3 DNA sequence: TGTGCCAGCAGCCTACCCGGGGGGCTCGAGCAGTACTTC.

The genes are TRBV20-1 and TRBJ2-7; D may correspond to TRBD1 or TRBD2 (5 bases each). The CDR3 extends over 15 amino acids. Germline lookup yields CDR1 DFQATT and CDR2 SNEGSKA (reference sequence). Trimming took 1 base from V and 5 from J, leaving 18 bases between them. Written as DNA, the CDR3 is TGCAGTGCTAGAGTGGGACCAAAAATAACGGACGAGCAGTACTTC. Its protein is CSARVGPKITDEQYF.

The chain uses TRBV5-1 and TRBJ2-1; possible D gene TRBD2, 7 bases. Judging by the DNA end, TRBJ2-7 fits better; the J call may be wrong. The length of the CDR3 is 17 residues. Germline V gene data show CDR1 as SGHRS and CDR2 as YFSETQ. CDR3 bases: TGCGCCAGCAGCCGGTACGGTGCGGGGGCCTCCTACAATGAGCAGTACTTC. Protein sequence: CASSRYGAGASYNEQYF.

The CDR3 region is CASSFSLLSGVTIGTQYF. CDR3 coding DNA: TGTGCCAGCAGCTTTTCCTTATTGAGCGGGGTGACTATCGGTACGCAGTATTTT. The chain is built from TRBV7-2 and TRBJ2-3; TRBD2 aligns across 7 bases. Germline V gives CDR1 SGHTA, CDR2 FQGNSA. This CDR3 has 18 residues. J lost 8 bases, V lost 3 bases, and 20 bases had no gene match.

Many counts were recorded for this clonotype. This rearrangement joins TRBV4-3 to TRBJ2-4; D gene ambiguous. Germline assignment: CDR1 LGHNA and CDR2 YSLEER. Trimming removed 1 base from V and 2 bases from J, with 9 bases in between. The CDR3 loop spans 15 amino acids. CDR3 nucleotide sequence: TGCGCCAGCAGCCAAGTTTATAGCTCCAAAAACATTCAGTACTTC. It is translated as CASSQVYSSKNIQYF.

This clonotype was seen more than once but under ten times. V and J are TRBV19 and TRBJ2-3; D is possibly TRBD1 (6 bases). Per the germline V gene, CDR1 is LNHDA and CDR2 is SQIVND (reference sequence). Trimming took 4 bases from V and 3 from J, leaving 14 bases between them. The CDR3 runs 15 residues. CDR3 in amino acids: CASSTRRDRTDTQYF. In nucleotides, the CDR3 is TGTGCCAGTAGTACCCGTCGAGACAGGACAGATACGCAGTATTTT. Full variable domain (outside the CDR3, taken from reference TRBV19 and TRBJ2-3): DGGITQSPKYLFRKEGQNVTLSCEQNLNHDAMYWYRQDPGQGLRLIYYSQIVNDFQKGDIAEGYSVSREKKESFPLTVTSAQKNPTAFYLCASSTRRDRTDTQYFGPGTRLTVL.

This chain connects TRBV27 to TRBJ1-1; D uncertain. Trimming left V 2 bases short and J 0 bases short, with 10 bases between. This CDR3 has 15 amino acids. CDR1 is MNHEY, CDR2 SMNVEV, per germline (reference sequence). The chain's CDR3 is CASSLSLGMNTEAFF. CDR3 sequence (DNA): TGTGCCAGCAGTTTAAGTCTGGGTATGAACACTGAAGCTTTCTTT.